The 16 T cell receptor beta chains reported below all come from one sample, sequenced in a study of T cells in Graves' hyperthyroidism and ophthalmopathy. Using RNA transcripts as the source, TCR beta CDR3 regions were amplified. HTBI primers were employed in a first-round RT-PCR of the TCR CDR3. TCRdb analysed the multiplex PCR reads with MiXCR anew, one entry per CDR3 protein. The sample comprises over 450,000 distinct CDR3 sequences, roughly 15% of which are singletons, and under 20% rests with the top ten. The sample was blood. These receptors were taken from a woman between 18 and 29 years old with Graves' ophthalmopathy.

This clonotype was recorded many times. CDR3 protein: CASSLLAYEQYF. As DNA, the CDR3 is TGTGCCAGCAGCTTGCTGGCCTACGAGCAGTACTTC. J is TRBJ2-7 and V is TRBV7-2; D is undetermined. V dropped 3 bases and J dropped 2 bases, with 5 bases sitting between them. The CDR3 loop spans 12 amino acids. The germline V gene encodes CDR1 SGHTA and CDR2 FQGNSA.

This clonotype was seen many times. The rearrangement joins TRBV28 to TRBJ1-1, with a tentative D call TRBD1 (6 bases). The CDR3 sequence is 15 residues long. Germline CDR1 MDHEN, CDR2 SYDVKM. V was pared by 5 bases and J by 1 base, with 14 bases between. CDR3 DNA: TGTGCCAGCAGTCCCAGGACAGCCAGGAACACTGAAGCTTTCTTT. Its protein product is CASSPRTARNTEAFF.

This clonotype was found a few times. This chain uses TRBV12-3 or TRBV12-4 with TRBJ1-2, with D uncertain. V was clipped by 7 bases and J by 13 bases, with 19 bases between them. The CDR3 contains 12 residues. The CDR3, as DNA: TGTGCCAGCACCTTTAGCGGGTCATCTCCCACCTTC. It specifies CASTFSGSSPTF.

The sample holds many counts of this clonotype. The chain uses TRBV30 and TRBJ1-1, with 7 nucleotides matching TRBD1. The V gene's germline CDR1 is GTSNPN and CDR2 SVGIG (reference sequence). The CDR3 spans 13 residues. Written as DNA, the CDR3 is TGTATAAACCAGGGGACAGCAGTTACTGAAGCTTTCTTT. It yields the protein CINQGTAVTEAFF.

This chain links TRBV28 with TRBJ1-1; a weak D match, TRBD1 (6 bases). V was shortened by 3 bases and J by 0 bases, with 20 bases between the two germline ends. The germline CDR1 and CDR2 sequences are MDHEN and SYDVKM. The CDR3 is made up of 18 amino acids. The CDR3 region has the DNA TGTGCCAGCAGTTTTAGGGGGTGGGACGGCGGGATGAACACTGAAGCTTTCTTT. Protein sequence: CASSFRGWDGGMNTEAFF. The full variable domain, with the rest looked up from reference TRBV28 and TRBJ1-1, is DVKVTQSSRYLVKRTGEKVFLECVQDMDHENMFWYRQDPGLGLRLIYFSYDVKMKEKGDIPEGYSVSREKKERFSLILESASTNQTSMYLCASSFRGWDGGMNTEAFFGQGTRLTVV.

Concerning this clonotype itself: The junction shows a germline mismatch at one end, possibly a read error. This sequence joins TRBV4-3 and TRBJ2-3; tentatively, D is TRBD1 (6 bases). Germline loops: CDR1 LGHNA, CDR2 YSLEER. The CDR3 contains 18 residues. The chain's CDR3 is CASTQGPGTGFGTDTQYF. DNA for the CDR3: TGCGCCAGCACCCAAGGGCCCGGTACAGGGTTTGGCACAGATACGCAGTATTTT.

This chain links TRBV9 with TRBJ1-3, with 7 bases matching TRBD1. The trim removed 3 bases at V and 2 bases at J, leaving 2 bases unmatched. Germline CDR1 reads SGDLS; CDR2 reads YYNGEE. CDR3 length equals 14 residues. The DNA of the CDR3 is TGTGCCAGCAGCGCCGGGACAGCTGGAAACACCATATATTTT. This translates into CASSAGTAGNTIYF.

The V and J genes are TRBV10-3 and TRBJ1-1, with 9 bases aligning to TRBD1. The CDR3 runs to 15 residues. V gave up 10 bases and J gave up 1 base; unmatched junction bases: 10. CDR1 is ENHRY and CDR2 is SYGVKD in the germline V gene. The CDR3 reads CASVKGDRENTEAFF. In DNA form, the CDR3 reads TGTGCCAGCGTAAAAGGGGACAGGGAGAACACTGAAGCTTTCTTT.

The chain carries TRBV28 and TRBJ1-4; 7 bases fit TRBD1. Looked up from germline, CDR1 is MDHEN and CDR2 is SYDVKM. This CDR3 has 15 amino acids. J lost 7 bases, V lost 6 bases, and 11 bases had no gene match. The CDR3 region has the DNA TGTGCCAGCAGCCTAGGGAGGGGGCTAGGTGAAAAACTGTTTTTT. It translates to CASSLGRGLGEKLFF.

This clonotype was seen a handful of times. Here the CDR3 DNA reads TGTGCCAGTAGTATAGAAGGGGGGAACACTGAAGCTTTCTTT. The encoded protein is CASSIEGGNTEAFF. The chain uses TRBV19 and TRBJ1-1; possible D gene TRBD1, 6 bases. Germline V gene sequence: CDR1 LNHDA, CDR2 SQIVND (reference sequence). This CDR3 has 14 residues. V shed 0 bases and J shed 1 base, with 6 bases lying between them.

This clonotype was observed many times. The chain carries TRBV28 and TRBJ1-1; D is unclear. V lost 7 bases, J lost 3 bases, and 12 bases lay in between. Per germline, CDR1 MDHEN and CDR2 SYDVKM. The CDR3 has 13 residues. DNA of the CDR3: TGTGCCAGCACCCTCGTCGGTGACACTGAAGCTTTCTTT. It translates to CASTLVGDTEAFF.

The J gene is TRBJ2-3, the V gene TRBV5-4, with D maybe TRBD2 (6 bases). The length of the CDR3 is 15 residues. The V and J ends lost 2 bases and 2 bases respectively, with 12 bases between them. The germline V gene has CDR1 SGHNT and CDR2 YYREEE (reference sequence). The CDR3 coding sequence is TGTGCCAGCAGCTTTTTCGGGACTCCCACAGATACGCAGTATTTT. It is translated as CASSFFGTPTDTQYF.

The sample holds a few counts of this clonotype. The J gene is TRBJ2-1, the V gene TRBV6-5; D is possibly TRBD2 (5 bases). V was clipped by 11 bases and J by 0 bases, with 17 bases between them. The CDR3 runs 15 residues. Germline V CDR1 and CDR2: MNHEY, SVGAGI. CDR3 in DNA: TGTGCCTCGAGGGTGTGGGAGAGCTCCTACAATGAGCAGTTCTTC. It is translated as CASRVWESSYNEQFF.

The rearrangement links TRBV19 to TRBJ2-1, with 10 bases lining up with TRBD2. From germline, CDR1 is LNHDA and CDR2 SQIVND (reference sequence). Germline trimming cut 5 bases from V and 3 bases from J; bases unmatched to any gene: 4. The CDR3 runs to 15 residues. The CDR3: CASSPSSGGYNEQFF. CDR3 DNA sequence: TGTGCCAGTAGTCCCTCTAGCGGGGGCTACAATGAGCAGTTCTTC.

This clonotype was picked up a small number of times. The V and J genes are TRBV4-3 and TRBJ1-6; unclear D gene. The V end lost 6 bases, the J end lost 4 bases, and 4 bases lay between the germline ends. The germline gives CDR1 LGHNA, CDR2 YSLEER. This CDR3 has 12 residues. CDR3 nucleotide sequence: TGCGCCAGCAGGCATTATAATTCACCCCTCCACTTT. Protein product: CASRHYNSPLHF.

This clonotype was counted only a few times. DNA for the CDR3: TGTGCCATCAGTGAGCCCGGCGGCACTAGCGGAAATCCAGATACGCAGTATTTT. This translates into CAISEPGGTSGNPDTQYF. V is TRBV10-3 and J is TRBJ2-3; 8 nucleotides align to TRBD2. The CDR3 runs 18 residues. V shed 2 bases and J 4 bases; nucleotides not matched to a gene: 14. The V gene's germline CDR1 is ENHRY and CDR2 SYGVKD.